This section outlines one TCR beta chain sequence together with its context. Its specificity is not known. The germline CDR1 and CDR2 sequences are SNHLY and FYNNEI. The CDR3 spans 16 residues. Trimming stripped 6 bases from V and 1 base from J, with 19 bases between. This sample was included in a study of blood T cells in healthy people across ages. Together with a sample-barcoded 5' primer, a J-beta primer mix was included in a second PCR lasting roughly 6 to 12 cycles. Each cDNA molecule, via a template-switch adaptor with 12 random nucleotides, was tagged. Samples each returned at least 3 million CDR3-containing paired-end reads. TCRdb ran MiXCR on the 5' RACE reads and lists one entry per CDR3 protein. Of under 2 million distinct CDR3 sequences listed, about 35% are singletons. General study points: Bulk PBMC profiling left naive and antigen-experienced comparisons inconclusive.

Sequencing used blood. The chain combines TRBV2 with TRBJ2-7, with D possibly TRBD1 on 6 matching bases. The clonotype originates from a woman between 25 and 40 years old in good health. CDR3 nucleotide sequence: TGTGCCAGCAGGGGATACGGGACATCTCAGTCCTACGAGCAGTACTTC. Amino acid sequence: CASRGYGTSQSYEQYF.